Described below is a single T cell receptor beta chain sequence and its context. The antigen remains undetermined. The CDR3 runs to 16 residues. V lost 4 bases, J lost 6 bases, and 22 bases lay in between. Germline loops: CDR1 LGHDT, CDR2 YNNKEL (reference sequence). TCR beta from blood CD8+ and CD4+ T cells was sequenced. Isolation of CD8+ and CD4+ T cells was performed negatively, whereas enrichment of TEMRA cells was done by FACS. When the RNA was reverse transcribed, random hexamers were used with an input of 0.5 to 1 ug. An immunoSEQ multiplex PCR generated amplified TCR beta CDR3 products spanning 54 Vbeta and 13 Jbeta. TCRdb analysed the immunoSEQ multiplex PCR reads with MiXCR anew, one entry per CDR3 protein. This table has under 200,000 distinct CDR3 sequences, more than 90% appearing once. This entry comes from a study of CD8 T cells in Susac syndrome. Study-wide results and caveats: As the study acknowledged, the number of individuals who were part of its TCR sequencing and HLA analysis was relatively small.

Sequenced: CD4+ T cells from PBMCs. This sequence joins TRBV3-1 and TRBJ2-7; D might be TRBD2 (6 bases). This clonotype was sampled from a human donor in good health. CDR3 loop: CASSPSRAGTAGEQYF. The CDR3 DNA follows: TGTGCCAGCAGCCCAAGTAGGGCGGGAACAGCAGGCGAGCAGTACTTC.